A selection of T cell receptor beta chains follows, all from one sample in a study of beta chain features in type 1 diabetes. The table came from immunoSEQ multiplex PCR; TCRdb's copy has only in-frame clones and leaves some out. The sample has 240,000 or so clones, 27% seen once. Sequenced input: central memory CD4+ T cells from blood. These receptors were collected from a man aged 25-45 years in good health. The CDR3 runs from the conserved cysteine through the conserved F or W. The order of the fields is D gene, clone size, J gene, V gene, CDR3 DNA, CDR3 protein. The D gene is left open where the match is weak. A row's size may be missing; if present it is once, few, many or a size class.

d_gene: TRBD1; abundance: -; j_gene: TRBJ1-6; v_gene: TRBV30; CDR3nt: TGTGCCTGGAGTCTGGGGACAGGATATAATTCACCCCTCCACTTT; CDR3aa: CAWSLGTGYNSPLHF
d_gene: TRBD1; abundance: -; j_gene: TRBJ2-5; v_gene: TRBV7-2; CDR3nt: TGTGCCAGCACCCTACAGGGGGCAGGGGAGACCCAGTACTTC; CDR3aa: CASTLQGAGETQYF
d_gene: TRBD1; abundance: -; j_gene: TRBJ2-1; v_gene: TRBV6-5; CDR3nt: TGTGCCAGCAGTTACGCAAGGACAGGGGAAGGCAATGAGCAGTTCTTC; CDR3aa: CASSYARTGEGNEQFF
d_gene: TRBD2; abundance: few; j_gene: TRBJ2-1; v_gene: TRBV4-2; CDR3nt: TGTGCCAGCAGCCGACTAGCGGGTCTTAATGATGAGCAGTTCTTC; CDR3aa: CASSRLAGLNDEQFF
d_gene: TRBD1; abundance: few; j_gene: TRBJ2-5; v_gene: TRBV29-1; CDR3nt: TGCAGCGTTGACAATTTTTTGACAGGGGGGGAGACCCAGTACTTC; CDR3aa: CSVDNFLTGGETQYF
d_gene: TRBD1; abundance: few; j_gene: TRBJ1-2; v_gene: TRBV4-1; CDR3nt: TGCGCCAGCAGCCAACCTAGGACAGGACGACGTGGCTACACCTTC; CDR3aa: CASSQPRTGRRGYTF
d_gene: -; abundance: few; j_gene: TRBJ2-2; v_gene: TRBV4-2; CDR3nt: TGTGCCAGCAGCCCCTTTCTCATGGCGGGGACCGGGGAGCTGTTTTTT; CDR3aa: CASSPFLMAGTGELFF
d_gene: TRBD1; abundance: -; j_gene: TRBJ2-1; v_gene: TRBV7-2; CDR3nt: TGTGCCAGCAGTCGGACAGGGAGCTCCTACAATGAGCAGTTCTTC; CDR3aa: CASSRTGSSYNEQFF
d_gene: -; abundance: many; j_gene: TRBJ2-7; v_gene: TRBV30; CDR3nt: TGTGCCTGGAGTGTAACCGCAGAGCAGTACTTC; CDR3aa: CAWSVTAEQYF
d_gene: TRBD1; abundance: many; j_gene: TRBJ1-1; v_gene: TRBV23-1; CDR3nt: TGCGCCAGCAGTGGGGGACAGGTCACTGAAGCTTTCTTT; CDR3aa: CASSGGQVTEAFF
d_gene: -; abundance: -; j_gene: TRBJ1-1; v_gene: TRBV29-1; CDR3nt: TGCAGCGGGGGCAGGTCGAACACTGAAGCTTTCTTT; CDR3aa: CSGGRSNTEAFF
d_gene: TRBD2; abundance: few; j_gene: TRBJ2-1; v_gene: TRBV2; CDR3nt: TGTGCCAGCAGGAAGACTAGCGGAAACTACAATGAGCAGTTCTTC; CDR3aa: CASRKTSGNYNEQFF
d_gene: TRBD1; abundance: few; j_gene: TRBJ2-7; v_gene: TRBV11-2; CDR3nt: TGTGCCAGCAGCCCTGACAGGGGCGACGAGCAGTACTTC; CDR3aa: CASSPDRGDEQYF
d_gene: -; abundance: -; j_gene: TRBJ2-5; v_gene: TRBV29-1; CDR3nt: TGCAGCGTTGACCTGAGAGAGACCCAGTACTTC; CDR3aa: CSVDLRETQYF
d_gene: TRBD2; abundance: few; j_gene: TRBJ2-1; v_gene: TRBV9; CDR3nt: TGTGCCAGCAGCGCGAGCGGGGGATCGGAGCAGTTCTTC; CDR3aa: CASSASGGSEQFF
d_gene: -; abundance: few; j_gene: TRBJ2-3; v_gene: TRBV7-2; CDR3nt: TGTGCCAGCAGCTCCGACAGGACCTACACAGATACGCAGTATTTT; CDR3aa: CASSSDRTYTDTQYF
d_gene: TRBD1; abundance: many; j_gene: TRBJ2-7; v_gene: TRBV5-1; CDR3nt: TGCGCCAGCAGCACCGGGACAGGGCCCTACGAGCAGTACTTC; CDR3aa: CASSTGTGPYEQYF
d_gene: -; abundance: few; j_gene: TRBJ2-1; v_gene: TRBV25-1; CDR3nt: TGTGCCAGCAGTGCAACCCTTCGGGGACCGACTACGGGCAATGAGCAGTTCTTC; CDR3aa: CASSATLRGPTTGNEQFF
d_gene: TRBD1; abundance: once; j_gene: TRBJ1-2; v_gene: TRBV5-6; CDR3nt: TGTGCCAGCAGCGCCGCCGGGACAGGGATCTATGGCTACACCTTC; CDR3aa: CASSAAGTGIYGYTF
d_gene: TRBD1; abundance: few; j_gene: TRBJ1-5; v_gene: TRBV30; CDR3nt: TGTGCCTGGGAACAGGGGAATCAGCCCCAGCATTTT; CDR3aa: CAWEQGNQPQHF
d_gene: -; abundance: -; j_gene: TRBJ2-1; v_gene: TRBV6-5; CDR3nt: TGTGCCAAGGGTGGCGGGGATGAGCAGTTCTTC; CDR3aa: CAKGGGDEQFF
d_gene: TRBD1; abundance: few; j_gene: TRBJ2-7; v_gene: TRBV30; CDR3nt: TGTGCCTGGAGTGTCTCGACAGGGGGGAAGGGGAACGAGCAGTACTTC; CDR3aa: CAWSVSTGGKGNEQYF
d_gene: -; abundance: few; j_gene: TRBJ2-1; v_gene: TRBV29-1; CDR3nt: TGCAGCGTTGAAGGGGTTCCTAGCGATGAGCAGTTCTTC; CDR3aa: CSVEGVPSDEQFF
d_gene: TRBD1; abundance: -; j_gene: TRBJ2-7; v_gene: TRBV10-1; CDR3nt: TGCGCCAGCGGGGAACCGGGACAGGGACTTTACGAGCAGTACTTC; CDR3aa: CASGEPGQGLYEQYF
d_gene: -; abundance: -; j_gene: TRBJ1-1; v_gene: TRBV30; CDR3nt: TGTGCCTGGAGTGTCGGGAGGAACACTGAAGCTTTCTTT; CDR3aa: CAWSVGRNTEAFF
d_gene: -; abundance: -; j_gene: TRBJ2-7; v_gene: TRBV30; CDR3nt: TGTGCCTGGAGCCCGGATTACGAGCAGTACTTC; CDR3aa: CAWSPDYEQYF
d_gene: -; abundance: -; j_gene: TRBJ1-3; v_gene: TRBV23-1; CDR3nt: TGCGCCAGCTCCTGGGGCAGGGCGACCTTCAGCTCTGGAAACACCATATATTTT; CDR3aa: CASSWGRATFSSGNTIYF
d_gene: TRBD1; abundance: -; j_gene: TRBJ2-5; v_gene: TRBV6-5; CDR3nt: TGTGCCAGCAGGGGGACAGGATCGTACCAAGAGACCCAGTACTTC; CDR3aa: CASRGTGSYQETQYF